Listed here are 3 T cell receptor beta chains from one sample, sequenced in a study of cytomegalovirus exposure and HLA in healthy donors (dated by TCRdb to the late 2010s). Library preparation employed the immunoSEQ multiplex PCR assay. For the multiplex PCR, a mixture combining 60 forward primers for TCR Vbeta segments and 13 reverse primers for TCR Jbeta segments was used. TCRdb took this table from immuneACCESS and kept in-frame rearrangements with V and J called. Such tables lack part of the clones; where checked against another copy, unresolved V genes explain under half of the gap, and the rest is unexplained. The sample includes 100,000 to 150,000 clones, with 78% observed a single time. The top ten clonotypes cover approximately 1.6% of the sample. The sequenced sample was PBMCs. Receptors originate from a woman under 30 in good health and CMV-seronegative.

This clone was detected only a few times. The J gene is TRBJ2-7, the V gene TRBV15, with TRBD2 matching over 10 bases. From germline, CDR1 is LNHNV and CDR2 YYDKDF (reference sequence). V lost 0 bases to trimming and J lost 9 bases; unmatched junction nucleotides: 8. This CDR3 is built from 15 residues. CDR3 in DNA: TGTGCCACCAGCAGAGATCTCGCTAGCGGGAGAACGCAGTACTTC. Translated: CATSRDLASGRTQYF.

The V gene is TRBV5-1, the J gene TRBJ2-5; 8 nucleotides line up with TRBD1. Germline CDR1 SGHRS, CDR2 YFSETQ. The CDR3 contains 14 residues. The junction had 5 bases not matched to a gene; V was cut back by 4 bases and J by 3 bases. This chain's CDR3 is CASSKTGVEETQYF. Written as DNA, the CDR3 is TGCGCCAGCAGCAAGACAGGGGTTGAAGAGACCCAGTACTTC.

The rearrangement links TRBV29-1 to TRBJ1-1; D remains unclear. The CDR3 consists of 11 residues. Trimming pared 4 bases from V and 7 bases from J, leaving 10 bases between. CDR1 is SQVTM and CDR2 is ANQGSEA in the germline V gene. This CDR3 reads CSVVRLSEAFF. As DNA, the CDR3 is TGCAGCGTTGTGCGTTTGAGTGAAGCTTTCTTT. The variable domain in full, completed from reference TRBV29-1 and TRBJ1-1, reads SAVISQKPSRDICQRGTSLTIQCQVDSQVTMMFWYRQQPGQSLTLIATANQGSEATYESGFVIDKFPISRPNLTFSTLTVSNMSPEDSSIYLCSVVRLSEAFFGQGTRLTVV.